The rows below give T cell receptor beta chains drawn from one sample of a study of T cells in Graves' hyperthyroidism and ophthalmopathy. TCRdb re-called the multiplex PCR reads with MiXCR, one entry per CDR3 protein. The sample consists of about 340,000 distinct CDR3 sequences, roughly 18% of them appearing once. The sequenced material came from blood. All receptors come from a woman between 45 and 65 years old with Graves' hyperthyroidism. Each CDR3 is given with its conserved first and last residue. The order of the fields is D gene, V gene, J gene, clone size, CDR3 protein, CDR3 DNA. A D gene is named only where the DNA matches it firmly. Clone size is stated in some rows and not others, as once, few, many or a class when expanded.

NA,TRBV11-2,TRBJ2-1,few,CASSTRDGGPNEQFF,TGCGCCAGCAGCACTAGGGATGGGGGCCCCAATGAGCAGTTCTTC
NA,TRBV7-8,TRBJ1-6,many,CASSSNGRTGSPLHF,TGTGCCAGCAGCTCCAACGGACGGACCGGTTCACCCCTCCACTTT
NA,TRBV6-1,TRBJ1-1,NA,CASSLYGGGGTEAFF,TGTGCCAGCAGTCTTTATGGGGGGGGAGGTACTGAAGCTTTCTTT
TRBD2,TRBV10-3,TRBJ2-3,few,CAINSGSTDTQYF,TGTGCCATCAATAGCGGGAGTACAGATACGCAGTATTTT
NA,TRBV18,TRBJ2-5,many,CASAQQEGQETQYF,TGTGCCAGCGCACAACAGGAGGGCCAAGAGACCCAGTACTTC
TRBD2,TRBV20-1,TRBJ2-5,NA,CSAELAGGQETQYF,TGCAGTGCAGAACTAGCGGGAGGGCAAGAGACCCAGTACTTC
TRBD2,TRBV30,TRBJ2-5,NA,CAWRVAGGQETQYF,TGTGCCTGGAGGGTAGCGGGGGGGCAAGAGACCCAGTACTTC
TRBD2,TRBV29-1,TRBJ2-1,NA,CSAPPLGREGLNEQFF,TGCAGCGCTCCCCCCCTAGGCAGGGAGGGCCTCAATGAGCAGTTCTTC
TRBD1,TRBV11-1,TRBJ2-1,many,CASSWNRGYNEQFF,TGTGCCAGCAGCTGGAACAGGGGCTACAATGAGCAGTTCTTC
NA,TRBV12-3/TRBV12-4,TRBJ2-3,many,CASRGAGDTQYF,TGTGCCAGCAGGGGGGCTGGAGATACGCAGTATTTT